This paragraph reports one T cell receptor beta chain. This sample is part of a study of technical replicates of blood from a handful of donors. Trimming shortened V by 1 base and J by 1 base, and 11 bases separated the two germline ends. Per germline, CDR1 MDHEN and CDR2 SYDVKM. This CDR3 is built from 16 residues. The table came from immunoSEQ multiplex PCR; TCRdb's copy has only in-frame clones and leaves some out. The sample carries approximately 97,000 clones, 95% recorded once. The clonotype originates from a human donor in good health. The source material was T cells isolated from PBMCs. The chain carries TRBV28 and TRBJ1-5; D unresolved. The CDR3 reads CASSLLAGWSNQPQHF. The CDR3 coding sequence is TGTGCCAGCAGTTTATTAGCGGGGTGGAGCAATCAGCCCCAGCATTTT.